The 24 T cell receptor beta chains presented below share a single source sample, sequenced in a study of cytomegalovirus exposure and HLA in healthy donors. PCR involved 60 Vbeta and 13 Jbeta primers. Assay used: immunoSEQ multiplex PCR; TCRdb lists only in-frame clones, some missing. The sample lists a few hundred thousand clones; almost 85% were seen once. Sequenced: PBMCs. These receptors were collected from a woman in her thirties or forties in good health and CMV-seropositive.

The gene calls are TRBV4-3 and TRBJ1-1; the match to TRBD1 covers 9 bases. Per the germline V gene, CDR1 is LGHNA and CDR2 is YSLEER. The CDR3 extends over 15 amino acids. V shed 4 bases and J 0 bases; nucleotides not matched to a gene: 3. The CDR3 is CASSRNRGLNTEAFF. In DNA form, the CDR3 reads TGCGCCAGCAGCCGGAACAGGGGGCTGAACACTGAAGCTTTCTTT.

This chain joins TRBV6-5 and TRBJ2-5, with D possibly TRBD1 on 6 matching bases. There are 14 residues in the CDR3. The V and J ends lost 6 bases and 1 base respectively, with 12 bases between them. Germline-derived CDR1 and CDR2 are MNHEY and SVGAGI. The CDR3 DNA follows: TGTGCCAGCAGAATAGGACAGCTCCAAGAGACCCAGTACTTC. It translates to CASRIGQLQETQYF.

V usage is TRBV19 and J usage is TRBJ1-1, with a possible D match to TRBD1 (5 bases). CDR3 size: 14 residues. Germline loops: CDR1 LNHDA, CDR2 SQIVND (reference sequence). Trimming removed 8 bases at V and 3 bases at J, with 16 bases between. CDR3 loop: CASDLGRLHTEAFF. The CDR3 DNA reads as TGTGCCAGTGACCTGGGGCGTTTGCACACTGAAGCTTTCTTT.

The chain is built from TRBV11-3 and TRBJ2-6; D may be TRBD2 (5 bases). Germline V CDR1 and CDR2: SGHNT, YENEEA. The CDR3 has 16 amino acids. Trimming pared 5 bases from V and 3 bases from J, leaving 14 bases between. CDR3 residues: CASSPPRGRGANVLTF. The CDR3 DNA reads as TGTGCCAGCAGCCCCCCGCGAGGGCGTGGGGCCAACGTCCTGACTTTC.

This chain joins TRBV20-1 and TRBJ2-3, with a tentative D call TRBD2 (6 bases). Germline V gives CDR1 DFQATT, CDR2 SNEGSKA (reference sequence). This CDR3 is 11 amino acids long. Trimming stripped 5 bases from V and 6 bases from J, with 9 bases between. In DNA form, the CDR3 reads TGCAGTGCTGCCCGGGGGGATACGCAGTATTTT. Residues: CSAARGDTQYF.

The rearrangement uses TRBV10-3 and TRBJ2-7; weak D call: TRBD2 (6 bases). The germline V gene encodes CDR1 ENHRY and CDR2 SYGVKD. The CDR3 sequence is 14 residues long. V was trimmed by 1 base and J by 5 bases, leaving 12 bases between them. CDR3 nucleotides: TGTGCCATCAGTGAGTTCGGGACTGACGACGAGCAGTACTTC. It codes for CAISEFGTDDEQYF.

This chain joins TRBV29-1 and TRBJ1-2; D not certain. V was cut by 8 bases and J by 3 bases, with 10 bases left in between. The length of the CDR3 is 11 residues. Germline V gene data show CDR1 as SQVTM and CDR2 as ANQGSEA. The CDR3 loop is CSLSGDYGYTF. CDR3 coding DNA: TGCAGCCTTTCGGGAGACTATGGCTACACCTTC.

The chain carries TRBV4-3 and TRBJ2-1, with 8 bases identical to TRBD2. There are 15 residues in the CDR3. The V gene's germline CDR1 is LGHNA and CDR2 YSLEER. After removal of 1 base from V and 8 bases from J, the junction contained 7 bases not matched to a gene. This chain's CDR3 is CASSQGSGSGDEQFF. In DNA, the CDR3 is TGCGCCAGCAGCCAAGGGAGCGGGAGCGGTGATGAGCAGTTCTTC.

The chain employs TRBV30 and TRBJ1-3; a possible D gene is TRBD1 (5 bases). The CDR3 contains 13 residues. Between the trimmed V and J ends, which lost 2 bases and 3 bases, there was a span of 8 bases. In germline, CDR1 is GTSNPN, CDR2 SVGIG (reference sequence). CDR3 loop: CAWSSGNGNTIYF. The CDR3 DNA is TGTGCCTGGAGTTCAGGGAATGGAAACACCATATATTTT.

V usage is TRBV4-3 and J usage is TRBJ2-5; 8 nucleotides agree with TRBD2. V lost 6 bases and J lost 4; bases outside the gene matches: 10. CDR3 size: 15 residues. Germline CDR1 reads LGHNA; CDR2 reads YSLEER. The CDR3 loop reads CASSQTGAGVETQYF. In DNA form, the CDR3 reads TGCGCCAGCAGTCAGACAGGAGCGGGAGTAGAGACCCAGTACTTC.

This chain links TRBV6-1 with TRBJ1-1; unclear D gene. Germline CDR1 and CDR2: MNHNS and SASEGT. There are 15 residues in the CDR3. Trimming shortened V by 5 bases and J by 0 bases, and 13 bases separated the two germline ends. The CDR3 protein is CASSLRAGLNTEAFF. The CDR3 nucleotides are TGTGCCAGCAGTCTACGCGCGGGTTTGAACACTGAAGCTTTCTTT.

The chain links TRBV5-4 to TRBJ2-3; TRBD1 aligns across 8 bases. The junction had 10 bases not matched to a gene; V was cut back by 4 bases and J by 6 bases. Germline V lookup: CDR1 SGHNT, CDR2 YYREEE (reference sequence). The CDR3 sequence is 15 residues long. The CDR3 DNA reads as TGTGCCAGCAGCGGGCCAGGGGGCGCCCCGGATACGCAGTATTTT. This sequence encodes CASSGPGGAPDTQYF. The variable domain in full, with the rest retrieved from reference TRBV5-4 and TRBJ2-3, is ETGVTQSPTHLIKTRGQQVTLRCSSQSGHNTVSWYQQALGQGPQFIFQYYREEENGRGNFPPRFSGLQFPNYSSELNVNALELDDSALYLCASSGPGGAPDTQYFGPGTRLTVL.

The chain combines TRBV5-1 with TRBJ1-3; TRBD1 is a possible D gene (5 bases). The CDR3 runs 15 residues. The V end lost 4 bases, the J end lost 0 bases, and 11 bases lay between the germline ends. From germline, CDR1 is SGHRS and CDR2 YFSETQ. CDR3 protein: CASSPDGGSGNTIYF. Here the CDR3 DNA reads TGCGCCAGCAGCCCCGACGGGGGCTCTGGAAACACCATATATTTT.

The genes are TRBV30 and TRBJ2-1; D gene unclear. Trimming cost V 2 bases and J 5 bases, with 4 bases left between them. This CDR3 contains 11 residues. CDR1 GTSNPN and CDR2 SVGIG come from the germline V gene (reference sequence). CDR3 sequence reads: CAWSQNNEQFF. The DNA for the CDR3 is TGTGCCTGGAGTCAAAACAATGAGCAGTTCTTC.

The CDR3 bases are TGTGCCAGTAGTATAGCAGTTACCGGGGAGCTGTTTTTT. Translated, it gives CASSIAVTGELFF. The gene calls are TRBV19 and TRBJ2-2, with D unclear. V lost 1 base and J 5 bases, leaving 5 bases between the germline ends. CDR3 length: 13 amino acids. Germline V gene sequence: CDR1 LNHDA, CDR2 SQIVND (reference sequence).

This chain links TRBV5-8 with TRBJ2-7; 8 positions agree with TRBD2. CDR1 SGHTS and CDR2 YDEGEE come from the germline V gene. Trimming removed 4 bases from V and 0 bases from J; junction bases left unmatched: 9. This CDR3 spans 16 amino acids. The DNA for the CDR3 is TGTGCCAGCAGCCCGGGACTAGGGAGGCTCTCCTACGAGCAGTACTTC. Translating gives CASSPGLGRLSYEQYF.

The rearrangement links TRBV11-3 to TRBJ2-7, with 9 bases aligning to TRBD1. The CDR3 runs to 16 residues. Trimming removed 3 bases from V and 3 bases from J; junction bases left unmatched: 9. Germline CDR1 SGHNT, CDR2 YENEEA. The CDR3 spells CASSFLGGQGYYEQYF. The CDR3 DNA reads TGTGCCAGCAGCTTCCTAGGGGGACAGGGTTACTACGAGCAGTACTTC. The full variable domain, its missing parts supplied by reference TRBV11-3 and TRBJ2-7, is EAGVVQSPRYKIIEKKQPVAFWCNPISGHNTLYWYLQNLGQGPELLIRYENEEAVDDSQLPKDRFSAERLKGVDSTLKIQPAELGDSAVYLCASSFLGGQGYYEQYFGPGTRLTVT.

The V call is TRBV18, the J call TRBJ1-6; 9 bases are a match to TRBD1. V lost 2 bases, J lost 9 bases, and 8 bases stayed unmatched. The CDR3 has 16 amino acids. Germline loops: CDR1 KGHSH, CDR2 LQKENI. The CDR3 here is CASSPGGQGGVSPLHF. CDR3 DNA sequence: TGTGCCAGCTCACCAGGGGGACAGGGTGGAGTTTCACCCCTCCACTTT.

CDR3 in DNA: TGTGCCAGCAGCTCCGGGACTAGCGGGGGAAGGCTCGAGCAGTACTTC. Its protein is CASSSGTSGGRLEQYF. This chain uses TRBV7-6 with TRBJ2-7; 14 bases fit TRBD2. The V and J ends lost 4 bases and 6 bases, in that order; junction bases with no gene match: 8. Germline CDR1 SGHVS, CDR2 FNYEAQ. The CDR3 extends over 16 amino acids.

The genes are TRBV28 and TRBJ2-1; TRBD2 agrees at 11 bases. The CDR3 is 15 residues long. Germline assignment: CDR1 MDHEN and CDR2 SYDVKM. Unmatched junction bases numbered 7, after V lost 3 bases and J lost 9 bases. CDR3 bases: TGTGCCAGCAGTTTTGCGGGACTAGCGGTGTTTGAGCAGTTCTTC. Encoded protein: CASSFAGLAVFEQFF.

V is TRBV27 and J is TRBJ1-5; maybe TRBD1 (6 bases). The CDR3 runs to 14 residues. V was pared by 5 bases and J by 7 bases, with 15 bases between. Germline assignment: CDR1 MNHEY and CDR2 SMNVEV (reference sequence). The CDR3, as DNA: TGTGCCAGCAGTCAACAGGGTGGGAAGCAGCCCCAGCATTTT. Amino acids: CASSQQGGKQPQHF.

The chain uses TRBV28 and TRBJ1-1, with D unclear. The V gene lost 5 bases and the J gene lost 0 bases, with 13 bases spanning the gap. From germline, CDR1 is MDHEN and CDR2 SYDVKM. The CDR3 has 15 residues. CDR3 residues: CASSTPAGLNTEAFF. The CDR3 nucleotides are TGTGCCAGCAGTACCCCGGCAGGTTTGAACACTGAAGCTTTCTTT. Full variable domain (outside the CDR3, taken from reference TRBV28 and TRBJ1-1): DVKVTQSSRYLVKRTGEKVFLECVQDMDHENMFWYRQDPGLGLRLIYFSYDVKMKEKGDIPEGYSVSREKKERFSLILESASTNQTSMYLCASSTPAGLNTEAFFGQGTRLTVV.

The chain is built from TRBV28 and TRBJ2-1; 7 nucleotides align to TRBD2. From germline, CDR1 is MDHEN and CDR2 SYDVKM. V trimming: 8 bases; J trimming: 9 bases; junction bases outside the gene matches: 16. This CDR3 region has 15 residues. The CDR3 spells CASQAGRESHGEQFF. The CDR3, as DNA: TGTGCCAGCCAGGCGGGGCGGGAGTCTCACGGTGAGCAGTTCTTC.

The V and J genes are TRBV7-2 and TRBJ1-5; D possibly corresponds to TRBD1 (5 bases). CDR3 length: 13 residues. V was pared by 7 bases and J by 4 bases, with 11 bases between. CDR1 and CDR2 from the germline V gene are SGHTA and FQGNSA. The CDR3 loop reads CASTQGVNQPQHF. In DNA form, the CDR3 reads TGTGCCAGCACGCAGGGTGTTAATCAGCCCCAGCATTTT.